Each of the 6 T cell receptor beta chains below was sequenced from the same sample in a study of regulatory T cells in long-lasting Graves disease. Building of the TCR beta libraries involved iRepertoire HTBI primers and Arm-PCR of CDR3 regions. One entry per CDR3 protein, called by TCRdb with MiXCR from the multiplex PCR reads. The repertoire includes 500,000 to 800,000 distinct CDR3 sequences, around 32% of them detected once, and roughly 40% sits in the top ten. Time point indicated: persistent/refractory GD, antithyroid drugs over 5 years with positive TRAb. After RNA was extracted from PBMCs, the TCR library was made from it. The source was peripheral blood mononuclear cells (PBMCs), collected when the disease was refractory, from a patient treated with antithyroid drugs. These receptors all come from a female donor with Graves disease.

This clonotype came up a few times. The V call is TRBV28, the J call TRBJ1-4; 8 bases align to TRBD1. The trim removed 3 bases at V and 4 bases at J, leaving 10 bases unmatched. The germline V gene has CDR1 MDHEN and CDR2 SYDVKM. This CDR3 comprises 17 residues. The CDR3 DNA sequence: TGTGCCAGCAGTTTCGTCCAGGGGGCACGGCTTAATGAAAAACTGTTTTTT. Translated, it gives CASSFVQGARLNEKLFF.

V is TRBV27 and J is TRBJ1-2, with D unresolved. V shed 5 bases and J shed 4 bases, with 11 bases lying between them. The CDR3 contains 13 residues. Germline CDR1 reads MNHEY; CDR2 reads SMNVEV (reference sequence). The CDR3 protein is CASSLTPSYGYTF. The CDR3 DNA reads as TGTGCCAGCAGTCTGACACCCAGCTATGGCTACACCTTC.

The chain joins TRBV11-2 to TRBJ1-4; D might be TRBD1 (6 bases). Germline V gene lookup returns CDR1 SGHAT and CDR2 FQNNGV. Trimming pared 8 bases from V and 1 base from J, leaving 14 bases between. The CDR3 sequence is 15 residues long. The CDR3 protein is CASGTQGLTNEKLFF. CDR3 sequence (DNA): TGTGCCAGCGGGACACAGGGCTTAACTAATGAAAAACTGTTTTTT.

The V and J genes are TRBV2 and TRBJ1-1; 7 bases match TRBD1. V lost 6 bases, J lost 2 bases, and 9 bases stayed unmatched. Germline CDR1 and CDR2: SNHLY and FYNNEI. This CDR3 is built from 15 residues. The CDR3 DNA sequence: TGTGCCAGCAGGGGGGGACAGATTGGCAACACTGAAGCTTTCTTT. Its translation: CASRGGQIGNTEAFF. The full variable domain, with the rest looked up from reference TRBV2 and TRBJ1-1, is EPEVTQTPSHQVTQMGQEVILRCVPISNHLYFYWYRQILGQKVEFLVSFYNNEISEKSEIFDDQFSVERPDGSNFTLKIRSTKLEDSAMYFCASRGGQIGNTEAFFGQGTRLTVV.

This clonotype was seen many times. The chain combines TRBV6-1 with TRBJ1-1; D call uncertain. The length of the CDR3 is 14 residues. Germline V gives CDR1 MNHNS, CDR2 SASEGT. V lost 0 bases and J lost 6, with 11 bases in between. The DNA for the CDR3 is TGTGCCAGCAGTGAAGCTCTGGGAATAGCTGAAGCTTTCTTT. It yields the protein CASSEALGIAEAFF.

This clonotype occurred a few times. The rearrangement links TRBV5-1 to TRBJ1-4, with a weak D call TRBD1 (5 bases). V was clipped by 4 bases and J by 7 bases, with 14 bases between them. CDR1 SGHRS and CDR2 YFSETQ come from the germline V gene. CDR3 length equals 14 residues. Here the CDR3 reads CASSPDGGTEKLFF. The CDR3 nucleotides read TGCGCCAGCAGCCCGGACGGTGGGACTGAAAAACTGTTTTTT. Drawing the rest from reference TRBV5-1 and TRBJ1-4, the complete variable domain is KAGVTQTPRYLIKTRGQQVTLSCSPISGHRSVSWYQQTPGQGLQFLFEYFSETQRNKGNFPGRFSGRQFSNSRSEMNVSTLELGDSALYLCASSPDGGTEKLFFGSGTQLSVL.